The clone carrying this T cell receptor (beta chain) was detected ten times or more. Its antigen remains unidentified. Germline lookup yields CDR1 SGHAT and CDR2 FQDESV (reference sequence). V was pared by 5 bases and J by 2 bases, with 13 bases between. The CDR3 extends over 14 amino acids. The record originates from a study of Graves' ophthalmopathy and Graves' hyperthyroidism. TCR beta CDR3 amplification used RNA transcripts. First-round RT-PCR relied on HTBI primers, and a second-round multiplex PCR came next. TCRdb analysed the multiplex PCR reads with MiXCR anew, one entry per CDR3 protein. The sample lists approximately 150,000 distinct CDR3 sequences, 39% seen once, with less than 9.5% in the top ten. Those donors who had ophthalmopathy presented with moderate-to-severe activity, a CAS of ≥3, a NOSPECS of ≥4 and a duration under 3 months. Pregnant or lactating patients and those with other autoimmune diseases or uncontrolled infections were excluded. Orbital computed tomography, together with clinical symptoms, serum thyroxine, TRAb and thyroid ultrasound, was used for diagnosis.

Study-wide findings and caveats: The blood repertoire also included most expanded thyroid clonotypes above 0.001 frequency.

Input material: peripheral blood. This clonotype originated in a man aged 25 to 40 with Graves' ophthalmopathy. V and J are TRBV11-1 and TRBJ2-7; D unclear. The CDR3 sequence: CASSQVGRPYEQYF. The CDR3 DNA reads TGTGCCAGCAGCCAAGTCGGTCGCCCCTACGAGCAGTACTTC.